The clone carrying this T cell receptor beta chain appeared many times. This sample was included in a study of identical twins. TCRdb passed the 5' RACE reads through MiXCR, listing each CDR3 protein once. The repertoire includes about 700,000 distinct CDR3 sequences, 8.5% to 9% of them detected once, and approximately 0.94% sits in the top ten. V dropped 4 bases and J dropped 0 bases, with 12 bases sitting between them. The length of the CDR3 is 15 residues. Germline CDR1 SGHDN, CDR2 FVKESK. The sample also formed part of further work on yellow fever vaccine responses in identical twins.

The rearrangement links TRBV14 to TRBJ2-5; D is possibly TRBD1 (5 bases). Sequenced sample: PBMCs. The TCR originated in a woman between 18 and 30 years old in good health. The CDR3 is CASSRPTAYQETQYF. The CDR3 nucleotides are TGTGCCAGCAGCCGACCGACAGCCTACCAAGAGACCCAGTACTTC.